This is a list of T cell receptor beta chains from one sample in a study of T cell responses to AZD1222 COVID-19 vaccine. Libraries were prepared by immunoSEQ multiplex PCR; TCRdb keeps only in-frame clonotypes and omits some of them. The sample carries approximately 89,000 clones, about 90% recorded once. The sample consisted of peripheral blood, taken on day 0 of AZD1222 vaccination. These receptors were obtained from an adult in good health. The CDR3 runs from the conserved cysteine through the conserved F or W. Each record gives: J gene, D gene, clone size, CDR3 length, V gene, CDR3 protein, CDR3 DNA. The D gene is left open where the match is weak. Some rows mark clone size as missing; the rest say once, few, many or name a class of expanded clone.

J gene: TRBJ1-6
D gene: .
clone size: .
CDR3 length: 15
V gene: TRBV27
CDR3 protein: CASSLRPGNNSPLHF
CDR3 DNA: TGTGCCAGCAGTTTACGGCCGGGGAATAATTCACCCCTCCACTTT

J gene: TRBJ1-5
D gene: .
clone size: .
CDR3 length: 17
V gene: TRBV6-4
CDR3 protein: CASSEGLLDESNQPQHF
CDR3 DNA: TGTGCCAGCAGTGAAGGCCTCCTGGACGAGAGCAATCAGCCCCAGCATTTT

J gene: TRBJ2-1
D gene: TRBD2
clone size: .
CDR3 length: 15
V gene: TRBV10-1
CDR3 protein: CASSEVAGEWNEQFF
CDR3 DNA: TGCGCCAGCAGTGAGGTAGCGGGAGAGTGGAATGAGCAGTTCTTC

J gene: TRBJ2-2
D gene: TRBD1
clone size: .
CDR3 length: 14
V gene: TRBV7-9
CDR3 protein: CASSETGGSGELFF
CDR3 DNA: TGTGCCAGCAGCGAGACAGGGGGCAGCGGGGAGCTGTTTTTT

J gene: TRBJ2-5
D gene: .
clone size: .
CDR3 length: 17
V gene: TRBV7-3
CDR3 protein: CASSFNGGPGAWETQYF
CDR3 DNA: TGTGCCAGCAGCTTTAATGGGGGCCCGGGGGCCTGGGAGACCCAGTACTTC

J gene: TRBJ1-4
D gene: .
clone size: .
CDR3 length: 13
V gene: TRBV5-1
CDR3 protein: CASMESTNEKLFF
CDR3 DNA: TGCGCCAGTATGGAGTCAACTAATGAAAAACTGTTTTTT

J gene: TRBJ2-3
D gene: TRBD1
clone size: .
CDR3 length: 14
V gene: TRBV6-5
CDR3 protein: CASTRDRSTDTQYF
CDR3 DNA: TGTGCCAGCACCAGGGACAGAAGCACAGATACGCAGTATTTT

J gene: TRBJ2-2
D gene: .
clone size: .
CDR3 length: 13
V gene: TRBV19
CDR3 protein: CASSTRLTGELFF
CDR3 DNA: TGTGCCAGTAGTACCCGGCTCACCGGGGAGCTGTTTTTT

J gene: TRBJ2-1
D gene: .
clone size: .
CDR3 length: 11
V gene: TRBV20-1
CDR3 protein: CSARAYNEQFF
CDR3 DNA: TGCAGTGCTAGAGCGTACAATGAGCAGTTCTTC

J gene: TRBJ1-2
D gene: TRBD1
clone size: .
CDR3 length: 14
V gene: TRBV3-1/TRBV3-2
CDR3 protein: CASRQGAGSYGYTF
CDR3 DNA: TGTGCCAGCAGACAGGGGGCGGGAAGCTATGGCTACACCTTC

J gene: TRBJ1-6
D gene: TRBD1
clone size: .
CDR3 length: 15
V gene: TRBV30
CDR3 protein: CAGLTGSSYNSPLHF
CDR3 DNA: TGTGCCGGGTTGACAGGGAGCTCCTATAATTCACCCCTCCACTTT

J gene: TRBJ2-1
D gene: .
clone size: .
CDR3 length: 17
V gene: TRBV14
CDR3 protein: CASSPSVVTGDYNEQFF
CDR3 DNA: TGTGCCAGCAGCCCCTCAGTCGTCACAGGAGATTACAATGAGCAGTTCTTC

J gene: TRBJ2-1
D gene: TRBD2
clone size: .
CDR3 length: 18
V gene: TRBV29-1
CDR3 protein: CSVKKLTSGRVPYNEQFF
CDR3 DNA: TGCAGCGTTAAGAAATTAACTAGCGGGAGGGTGCCCTACAATGAGCAGTTCTTC

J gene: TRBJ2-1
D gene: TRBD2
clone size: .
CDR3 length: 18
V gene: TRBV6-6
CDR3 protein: CASSRAGTSGTGYNEQFF
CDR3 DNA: TGTGCCAGCAGTCGGGCGGGGACTAGCGGGACTGGTTACAATGAGCAGTTCTTC

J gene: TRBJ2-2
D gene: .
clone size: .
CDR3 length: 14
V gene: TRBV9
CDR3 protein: CASSRTGVTGELFF
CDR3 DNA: TGTGCCAGCAGTCGAACGGGGGTTACCGGGGAGCTGTTTTTT

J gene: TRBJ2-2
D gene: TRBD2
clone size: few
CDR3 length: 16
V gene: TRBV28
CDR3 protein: CASSLWTSGNTGELFF
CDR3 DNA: TGTGCCAGCAGTTTATGGACTAGCGGGAACACCGGGGAGCTGTTTTTT

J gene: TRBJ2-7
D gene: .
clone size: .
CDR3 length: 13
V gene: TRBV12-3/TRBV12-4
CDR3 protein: CASSLGQVDEQYF
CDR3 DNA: TGTGCCAGCAGTTTAGGACAGGTAGACGAGCAGTACTTC

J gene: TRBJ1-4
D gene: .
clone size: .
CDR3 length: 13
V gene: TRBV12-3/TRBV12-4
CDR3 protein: CASSRDTREKLFF
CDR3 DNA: TGTGCCAGCAGCAGGGACACCCGTGAAAAACTGTTTTTT

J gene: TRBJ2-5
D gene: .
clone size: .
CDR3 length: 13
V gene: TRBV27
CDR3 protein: CASSLRPEETQYF
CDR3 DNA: TGTGCCAGCAGTTTAAGGCCGGAAGAGACCCAGTACTTC

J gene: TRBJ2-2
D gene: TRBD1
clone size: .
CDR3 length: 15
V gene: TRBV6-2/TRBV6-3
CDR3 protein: CASSYPTGNGGELFF
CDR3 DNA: TGTGCCAGCAGTTACCCGACAGGGAATGGCGGGGAGCTGTTTTTT

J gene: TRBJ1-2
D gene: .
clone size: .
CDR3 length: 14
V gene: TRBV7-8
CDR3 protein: CASSSPGGNYGYTF
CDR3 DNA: TGTGCCAGCAGCTCCCCCGGGGGGAACTATGGCTACACCTTC

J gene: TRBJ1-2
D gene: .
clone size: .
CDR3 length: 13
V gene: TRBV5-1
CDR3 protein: CASSSSEYYGYTF
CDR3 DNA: TGCGCCAGCAGCTCCTCAGAGTACTATGGCTACACCTTC

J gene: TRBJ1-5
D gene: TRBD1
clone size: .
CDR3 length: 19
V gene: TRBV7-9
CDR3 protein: CASSFTSGQSTYSNQPQHF
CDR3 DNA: TGTGCCAGCAGCTTCACCTCGGGACAGTCCACTTACAGCAATCAGCCCCAGCATTTT

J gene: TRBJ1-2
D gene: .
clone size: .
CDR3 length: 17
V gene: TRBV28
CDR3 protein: CASSLRLSRLLSHGYTF
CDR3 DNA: TGTGCCAGCAGTTTAAGGCTTTCACGCCTTTTAAGCCATGGCTACACCTTC

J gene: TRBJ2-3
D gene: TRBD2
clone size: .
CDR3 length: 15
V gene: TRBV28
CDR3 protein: CASSLPSGSLDTQYF
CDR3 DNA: TGTGCCAGCAGTTTGCCTAGCGGGAGCTTAGATACGCAGTATTTT

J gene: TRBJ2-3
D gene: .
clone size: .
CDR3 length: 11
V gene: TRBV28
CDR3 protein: CASSFEDTQYF
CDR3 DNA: TGTGCCAGCAGTTTCGAAGATACGCAGTATTTT

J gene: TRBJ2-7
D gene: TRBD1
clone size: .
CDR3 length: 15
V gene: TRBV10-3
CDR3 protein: CAISESGTGGYEQYF
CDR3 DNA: TGTGCCATCAGTGAGTCGGGTACAGGGGGCTACGAGCAGTACTTC

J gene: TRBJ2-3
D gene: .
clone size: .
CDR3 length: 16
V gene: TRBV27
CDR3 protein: CASSFVGFGSTDTQYF
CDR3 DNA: TGTGCCAGCAGTTTTGTTGGGTTTGGTAGCACAGATACGCAGTATTTT

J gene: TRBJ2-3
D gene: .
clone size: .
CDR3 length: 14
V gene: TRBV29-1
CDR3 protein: CSVEHGAGTDTQYF
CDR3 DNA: TGCAGCGTTGAACACGGAGCGGGCACAGATACGCAGTATTTT

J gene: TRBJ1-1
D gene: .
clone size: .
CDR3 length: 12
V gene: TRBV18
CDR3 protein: CASSQMNTEAFF
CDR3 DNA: TGTGCCAGCTCACAAATGAACACTGAAGCTTTCTTT

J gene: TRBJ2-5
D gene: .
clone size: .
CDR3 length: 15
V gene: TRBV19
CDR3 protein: CASSIAGAIKETQYF
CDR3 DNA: TGTGCCAGTAGTATAGCTGGGGCGATCAAAGAGACCCAGTACTTC

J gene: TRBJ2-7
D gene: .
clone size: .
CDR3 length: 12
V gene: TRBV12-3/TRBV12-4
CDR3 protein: CASSLRSSEQYF
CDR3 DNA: TGTGCCAGCAGTTTACGGTCGAGCGAGCAGTACTTC

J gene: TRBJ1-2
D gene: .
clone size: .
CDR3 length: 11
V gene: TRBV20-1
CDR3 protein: CSARTGYGYTF
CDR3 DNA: TGCAGTGCTAGGACTGGGTATGGCTACACCTTC

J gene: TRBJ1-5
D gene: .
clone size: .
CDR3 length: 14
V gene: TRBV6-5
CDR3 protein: CASSYLSAYQPQHF
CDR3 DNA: TGTGCCAGCAGTTACTTATCCGCCTATCAGCCCCAGCATTTT

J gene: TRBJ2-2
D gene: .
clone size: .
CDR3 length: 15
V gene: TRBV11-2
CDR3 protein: CASSLWGGQAGELFF
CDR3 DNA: TGTGCCAGCAGCTTATGGGGGGGGCAGGCCGGGGAGCTGTTTTTT

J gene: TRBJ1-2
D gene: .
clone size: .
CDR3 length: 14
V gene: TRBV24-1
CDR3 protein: CATSAAGTDYGYTF
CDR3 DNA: TGTGCCACCAGTGCCGCCGGGACGGACTATGGCTACACCTTC

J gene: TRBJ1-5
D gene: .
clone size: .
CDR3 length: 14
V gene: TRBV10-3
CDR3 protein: CAISEGADYQPQHF
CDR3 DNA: TGTGCCATCAGTGAGGGGGCAGATTATCAGCCCCAGCATTTT

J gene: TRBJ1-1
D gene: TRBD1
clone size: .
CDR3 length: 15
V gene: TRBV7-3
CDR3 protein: CASSLTGTGVTEAFF
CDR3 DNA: TGTGCCAGCAGTCTAACCGGGACAGGTGTCACTGAAGCTTTCTTT

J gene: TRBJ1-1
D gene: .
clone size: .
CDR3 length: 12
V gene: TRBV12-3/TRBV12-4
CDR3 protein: CASSLAERRAFF
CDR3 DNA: TGTGCCAGCAGTTTAGCGGAGAGGCGAGCTTTCTTT

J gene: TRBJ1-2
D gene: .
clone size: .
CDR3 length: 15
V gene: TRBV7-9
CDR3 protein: CASSSLGAGFYGYTF
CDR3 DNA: TGTGCCAGCAGCAGTTTAGGGGCTGGCTTCTATGGCTACACCTTC

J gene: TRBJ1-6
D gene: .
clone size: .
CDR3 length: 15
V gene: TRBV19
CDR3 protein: CASSIVGARISPLHF
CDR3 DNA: TGTGCCAGTAGTATAGTAGGGGCCCGTATCTCACCCCTCCACTTT

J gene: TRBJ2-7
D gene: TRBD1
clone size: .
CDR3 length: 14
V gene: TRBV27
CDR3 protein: CASSPAGTGYEQYF
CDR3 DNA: TGTGCCAGCAGTCCAGCCGGGACAGGGTATGAGCAGTACTTC

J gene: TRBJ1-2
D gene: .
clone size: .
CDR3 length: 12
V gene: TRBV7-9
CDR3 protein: CASSLVGTGYTF
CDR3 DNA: TGTGCCAGCAGCTTAGTAGGAACGGGCTACACCTTC

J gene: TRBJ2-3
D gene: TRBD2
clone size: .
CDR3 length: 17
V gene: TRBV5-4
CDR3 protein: CASSNGGLAGWVDTQYF
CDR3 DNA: TGTGCCAGCTCTAACGGTGGGCTAGCGGGATGGGTAGATACGCAGTATTTT

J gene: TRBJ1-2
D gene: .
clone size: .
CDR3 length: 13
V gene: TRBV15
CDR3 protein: CATSFDTNYGYTF
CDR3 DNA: TGTGCCACCAGCTTTGACACTAACTATGGCTACACCTTC

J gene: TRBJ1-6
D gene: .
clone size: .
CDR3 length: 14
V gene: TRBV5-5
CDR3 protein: CASSLASGNSPLHF
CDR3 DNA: TGTGCCAGCAGCTTGGCTTCGGGTAATTCACCCCTCCACTTT

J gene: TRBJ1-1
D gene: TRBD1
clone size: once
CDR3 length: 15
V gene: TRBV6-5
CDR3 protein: CASSYSGQPNTEAFF
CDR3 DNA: TGTGCCAGCAGTTACTCGGGACAGCCCAACACTGAAGCTTTCTTT

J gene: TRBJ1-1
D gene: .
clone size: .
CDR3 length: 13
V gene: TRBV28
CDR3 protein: CASSSLQGTEAFF
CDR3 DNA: TGTGCCAGCAGTTCCCTCCAGGGCACTGAAGCTTTCTTT

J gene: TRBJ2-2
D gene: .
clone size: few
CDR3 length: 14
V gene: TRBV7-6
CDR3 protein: CASSLASATGELFF
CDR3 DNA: TGTGCCAGCAGCTTAGCTTCGGCCACCGGGGAGCTGTTTTTT

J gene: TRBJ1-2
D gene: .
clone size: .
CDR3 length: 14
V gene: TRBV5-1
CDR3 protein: CASSLDSVNYGYTF
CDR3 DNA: TGCGCCAGCAGCCTGGACAGTGTCAACTATGGCTACACCTTC

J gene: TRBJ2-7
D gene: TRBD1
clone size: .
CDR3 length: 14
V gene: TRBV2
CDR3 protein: CASSKLGQGYEQYF
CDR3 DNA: TGTGCCAGCAGTAAACTGGGACAGGGCTACGAGCAGTACTTC

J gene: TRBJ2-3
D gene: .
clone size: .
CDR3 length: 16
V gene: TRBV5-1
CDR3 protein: CASSLGIGTSTDTQYF
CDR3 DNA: TGCGCCAGCAGCTTGGGGATCGGGACAAGCACAGATACGCAGTATTTT

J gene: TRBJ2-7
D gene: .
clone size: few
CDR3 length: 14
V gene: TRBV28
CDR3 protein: CASSFTRIPYEQYF
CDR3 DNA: TGTGCCAGCAGTTTTACCCGGATTCCCTACGAGCAGTACTTC

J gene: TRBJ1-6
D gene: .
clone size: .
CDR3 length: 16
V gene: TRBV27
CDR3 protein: CASSSGPPRDNSPLHF
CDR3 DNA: TGTGCCAGCAGTTCCGGGCCGCCTCGGGATAATTCACCCCTCCACTTT

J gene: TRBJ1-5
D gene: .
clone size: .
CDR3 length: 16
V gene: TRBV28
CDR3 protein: CASSLRGGASNQPQHF
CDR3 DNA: TGTGCCAGCAGTTTGAGGGGAGGGGCGAGCAATCAGCCCCAGCATTTT

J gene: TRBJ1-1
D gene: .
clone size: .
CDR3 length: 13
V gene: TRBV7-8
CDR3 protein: CASSLIRGTEAFF
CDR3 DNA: TGTGCCAGCAGCTTAATTCGGGGAACTGAAGCTTTCTTT

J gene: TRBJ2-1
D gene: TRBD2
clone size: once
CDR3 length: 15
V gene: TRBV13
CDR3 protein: CASSSGLAPRNEQFF
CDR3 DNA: TGTGCCAGCAGCTCCGGACTAGCGCCCAGGAATGAGCAGTTCTTC

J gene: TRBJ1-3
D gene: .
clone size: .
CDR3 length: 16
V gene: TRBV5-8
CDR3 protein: CASSFVQGTSGNTIYF
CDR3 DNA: TGTGCCAGCAGCTTCGTACAGGGAACTTCTGGAAACACCATATATTTT

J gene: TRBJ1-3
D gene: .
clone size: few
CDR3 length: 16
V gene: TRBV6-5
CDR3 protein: CASSFNWRATGNTIYF
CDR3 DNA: TGTGCCAGCAGTTTCAACTGGCGGGCAACTGGAAACACCATATATTTT

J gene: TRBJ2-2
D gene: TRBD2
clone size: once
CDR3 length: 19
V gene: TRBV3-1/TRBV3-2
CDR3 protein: CASSQATPWTSARAGELFF
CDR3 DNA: TGTGCCAGCAGCCAAGCAACCCCCTGGACTAGCGCGAGGGCGGGGGAGCTGTTTTTT